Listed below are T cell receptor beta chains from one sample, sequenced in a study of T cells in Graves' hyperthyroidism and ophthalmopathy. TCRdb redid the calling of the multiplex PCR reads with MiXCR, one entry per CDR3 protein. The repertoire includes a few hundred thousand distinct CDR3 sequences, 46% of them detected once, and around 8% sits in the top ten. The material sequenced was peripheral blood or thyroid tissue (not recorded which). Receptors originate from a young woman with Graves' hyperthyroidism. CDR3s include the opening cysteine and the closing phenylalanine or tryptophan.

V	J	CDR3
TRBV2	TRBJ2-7	CASSSSWDLSSYEQYF
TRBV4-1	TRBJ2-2	CASGHEGANTGEPFF
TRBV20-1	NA	CSASGLVREQYF
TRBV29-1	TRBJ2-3	CSVDGQGRGTDTQYF
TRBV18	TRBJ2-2	CASSYSGANTGELFF
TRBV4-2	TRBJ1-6	CASSQDTGSPNSPLHF
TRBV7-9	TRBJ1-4	CASSLVIGNEKLFF
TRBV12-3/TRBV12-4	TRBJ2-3	CASSRLGDSTDTQYF
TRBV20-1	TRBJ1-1	CSASDQGAGDTEAFF
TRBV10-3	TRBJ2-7	CAISGGSLSQPQYF
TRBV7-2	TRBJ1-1	CASSLARDRENTEAFF
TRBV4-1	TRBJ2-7	CASSTGLAGVRQYF
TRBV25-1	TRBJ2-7	CASSIRSGGSSYEQYF
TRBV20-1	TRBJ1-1	CSARGPGIGSEAFF
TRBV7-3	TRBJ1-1	CASSPDTGENTEAFF
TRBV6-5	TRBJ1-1	CASGTEGGRTEAFF
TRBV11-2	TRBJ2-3	CASSLEEGRPTDTQYF
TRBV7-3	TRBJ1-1	CASSQMLNTEAFF
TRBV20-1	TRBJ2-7	CSARLLAGTFYEQYF
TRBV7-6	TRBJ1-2	CASSSGREQVDGYTF
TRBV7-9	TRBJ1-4	CASSAGTDEKLVF
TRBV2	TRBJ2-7	CASSEEKNEQYF
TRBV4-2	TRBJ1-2	CASEGAGYGYTF
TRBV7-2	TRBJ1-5	CASSPDFRNQPQHF
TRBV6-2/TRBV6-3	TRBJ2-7	CAIREAGPYEQYF
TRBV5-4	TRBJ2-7	CASSSGDGGRALQYF
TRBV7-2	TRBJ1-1	CASSPLQGARTEAFF
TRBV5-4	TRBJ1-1	CASSRGTGSMNTEAFF
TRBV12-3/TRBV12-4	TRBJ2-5	CASSRRRGQETQYF
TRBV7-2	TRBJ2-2	CASSLMDRLNTGELFF
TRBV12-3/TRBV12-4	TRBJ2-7	CASSKRDPAYEQYF
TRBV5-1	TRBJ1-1	CASSFYICSAREKGDTEAFF
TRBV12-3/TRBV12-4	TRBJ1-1	CASTERRGTEAFF
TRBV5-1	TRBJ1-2	CASSLDGQGGSDGYTF
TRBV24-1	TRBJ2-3	CATSDPGDAGDTQYF
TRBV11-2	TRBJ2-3	CASSPRGGQEWTDTQYF
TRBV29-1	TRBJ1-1	CSVRAGWTEAFF
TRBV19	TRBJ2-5	CASSSRSGTPQETQYF
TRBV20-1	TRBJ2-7	CSASPGTGRAYEQYF
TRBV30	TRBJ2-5	CAWSVARIPQETQYF
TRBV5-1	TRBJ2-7	CASSLATGSYEQYF
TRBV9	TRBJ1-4	CASSVVCNEKLFF
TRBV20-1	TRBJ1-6	CSAFGTDNSPLHF
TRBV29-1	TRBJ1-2	CSVDVRTGIPANYGYTF
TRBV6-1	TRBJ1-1	CASSEVRLADEAFF
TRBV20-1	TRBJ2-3	CSAPRDFRYTDTQYF
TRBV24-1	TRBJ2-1	CATSDPTRQGGNEQFF
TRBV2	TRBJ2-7	CASGPGWAVSYEQYF
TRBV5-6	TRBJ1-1	CASSLKGGRDTEAFF